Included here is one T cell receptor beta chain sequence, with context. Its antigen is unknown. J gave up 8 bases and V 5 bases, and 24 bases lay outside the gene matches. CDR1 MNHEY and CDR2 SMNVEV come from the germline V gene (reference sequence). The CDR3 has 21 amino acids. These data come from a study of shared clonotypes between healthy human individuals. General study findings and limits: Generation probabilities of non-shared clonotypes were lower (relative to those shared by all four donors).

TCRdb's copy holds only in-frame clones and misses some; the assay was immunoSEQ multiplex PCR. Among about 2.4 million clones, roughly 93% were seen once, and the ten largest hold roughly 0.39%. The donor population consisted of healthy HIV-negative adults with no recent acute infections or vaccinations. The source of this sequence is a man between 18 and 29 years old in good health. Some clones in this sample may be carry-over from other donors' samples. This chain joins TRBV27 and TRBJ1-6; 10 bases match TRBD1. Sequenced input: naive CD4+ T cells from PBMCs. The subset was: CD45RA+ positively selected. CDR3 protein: CASSPQTGTGARPFRYSPLHF. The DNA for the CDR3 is TGTGCCAGCAGTCCACAAACCGGGACAGGGGCCCGTCCCTTCCGGTATTCACCCCTCCACTTT.